The 25 T cell receptor beta chains listed next were all sequenced from one sample in a study of shared clonotypes between healthy human individuals. Sequencing was performed with immunoSEQ multiplex PCR; in TCRdb, only in-frame clones are kept and a portion is missing. The sample records more than 2,000,000 clones, around 94% being singletons. The sample taken for sequencing was naive CD4+ T cells sorted from blood. Subset defined: CD45RA+ positively selected. The receptors originated from a young man in good health.

The chain couples TRBV2 to TRBJ2-2; D call uncertain. Per germline, CDR1 SNHLY and CDR2 FYNNEI. Trimming removed 3 bases from V and 2 bases from J, with 19 bases in between. This CDR3 has 18 residues. This CDR3 is CASSDSRGLRYNTGELFF. In nucleotides, the CDR3 is TGTGCCAGCAGTGATTCTCGTGGCCTCCGATATAACACCGGGGAGCTGTTTTTT.

This clone was recorded once. The rearrangement links TRBV29-1 to TRBJ2-1, with D possibly TRBD2 on 6 matching bases. The CDR3 is made up of 12 amino acids. The V end lost 6 bases, the J end lost 7 bases, and 13 bases lay between the germline ends. Per the germline V gene, CDR1 is SQVTM and CDR2 is ANQGSEA. The CDR3, as DNA: TGCAGCGTAGGCCCGGGACTTAATGAGCAGTTCTTC. This encodes CSVGPGLNEQFF.

J is TRBJ1-1 and V is TRBV9; maybe TRBD1 (6 bases). Looked up from germline, CDR1 is SGDLS and CDR2 is YYNGEE. V was shortened by 0 bases and J by 7 bases, with 16 bases between the two germline ends. The CDR3 consists of 15 residues. The CDR3 region is CASSVAPGDFGEAFF. The CDR3 DNA sequence: TGTGCCAGCAGCGTAGCCCCAGGGGACTTCGGTGAAGCTTTCTTT.

The V gene is TRBV5-5, the J gene TRBJ2-2; D is perhaps TRBD1 (6 bases). Looked up from germline, CDR1 is SGHKS and CDR2 is YYEKEE (reference sequence). V lost 4 bases and J lost 6, with 19 bases in between. The CDR3 is 16 amino acids. CDR3 in amino acids: CASSGRLTEGAGELFF. The CDR3 region has the DNA TGTGCCAGCAGCGGTCGACTCACCGAGGGGGCCGGGGAGCTGTTTTTT.

The V call is TRBV29-1, the J call TRBJ2-6; D is perhaps TRBD1 (5 bases). The CDR3 sequence is 16 residues long. V was clipped by 6 bases and J by 1 base, with 16 bases between them. Germline-derived CDR1 and CDR2 are SQVTM and ANQGSEA. The CDR3 DNA is TGCAGCGTACTTTTCCCAGGGATGTCTGGGGCCAACGTCCTGACTTTC. Amino acids: CSVLFPGMSGANVLTF.

V and J are TRBV2 and TRBJ2-7, with unresolved D. Trimming left V 7 bases short and J 2 bases short, with 12 bases between. This CDR3 comprises 13 residues. CDR1 is SNHLY, CDR2 FYNNEI, per germline. The CDR3, as DNA: TGTGCCAGCACCCTAATAACGGCCTACGAGCAGTACTTC. This sequence encodes CASTLITAYEQYF. Filled out from reference TRBV2 and TRBJ2-7, the complete variable domain reads EPEVTQTPSHQVTQMGQEVILRCVPISNHLYFYWYRQILGQKVEFLVSFYNNEISEKSEIFDDQFSVERPDGSNFTLKIRSTKLEDSAMYFCASTLITAYEQYFGPGTRLTVT.

The V gene is TRBV6-5, the J gene TRBJ2-7; D unclear. V gave up 1 base and J gave up 3 bases, with 13 bases separating them. The CDR3 is made up of 15 amino acids. The V gene's germline CDR1 is MNHEY and CDR2 SVGAGI. CDR3 region: CASSYLRTVVYEQYF. The CDR3 DNA reads TGTGCCAGCAGTTACTTGCGGACGGTAGTCTACGAGCAGTACTTC.

J is TRBJ2-6 and V is TRBV10-3; D ambiguous. The CDR3 contains 13 residues. Germline CDR1 ENHRY, CDR2 SYGVKD. Trimming took 6 bases from V and 11 from J, leaving 14 bases between them. CDR3: CAISDGLGDVLTF. CDR3 bases: TGTGCCATCAGCGATGGTCTGGGCGACGTCCTGACTTTC.

This sequence joins TRBV7-9 and TRBJ2-7; the D gene is possibly TRBD1 (6 bases). V was pared by 2 bases and J by 5 bases, with 16 bases between. Germline V gives CDR1 SEHNR, CDR2 FQNEAQ (reference sequence). This CDR3 comprises 15 residues. CDR3 protein: CASSLPKTGSHEQYF. CDR3 sequence (DNA): TGTGCCAGCAGCTTACCCAAGACAGGTTCCCACGAGCAGTACTTC.

The rearrangement links TRBV10-3 to TRBJ2-6, with TRBD1 identical over 8 bases. This CDR3 spans 17 amino acids. The germline CDR1 and CDR2 sequences are ENHRY and SYGVKD. With 5 bases clipped from V and 1 base from J, the junction kept 7 bases outside the gene matches. The CDR3 protein is CAISTTGALSGANVLTF. CDR3 coding DNA: TGTGCCATCAGTACGACAGGGGCTCTATCTGGGGCCAACGTCCTGACTTTC.

The chain links TRBV9 to TRBJ2-2, with a tentative D call TRBD1 (6 bases). V dropped 2 bases and J dropped 6 bases, with 11 bases sitting between them. CDR1 is SGDLS and CDR2 is YYNGEE in the germline V gene. This CDR3 spans 14 amino acids. The DNA for the CDR3 is TGTGCCAGCAGCGTTGCAGGGGCGGCCGGGGAGCTGTTTTTT. Amino acids: CASSVAGAAGELFF.

This clone was counted between two and nine times. The chain uses TRBV7-9 and TRBJ1-2; a possible D gene is TRBD1 (6 bases). The CDR3 runs to 13 residues. Trimming stripped 7 bases from V and 5 bases from J, with 14 bases between. Per germline, CDR1 SEHNR and CDR2 FQNEAQ (reference sequence). CDR3 in amino acids: CASTEGQNYGYTF. In DNA, the CDR3 is TGTGCCAGCACCGAAGGACAGAATTATGGCTACACCTTC.

The chain has TRBV7-9 and TRBJ2-7; 10 bases align to TRBD2. The CDR3 is 18 amino acids. Germline CDR1 and CDR2: SEHNR and FQNEAQ (reference sequence). Trimming removed 1 base from V and 0 bases from J; junction bases left unmatched: 9. The CDR3 loop reads CASSLGSTSGSSSYEQYF. In DNA, the CDR3 is TGTGCCAGCAGCTTAGGTTCGACTAGCGGGTCCAGCTCCTACGAGCAGTACTTC.

The chain combines TRBV18 with TRBJ2-1; 12 positions agree with TRBD1. V lost 3 bases, J lost 7 bases, and 4 bases stayed unmatched. Germline lookup yields CDR1 KGHSH and CDR2 LQKENI. The CDR3 spans 15 residues. The CDR3 spells CASSPGTGGSNEQFF. DNA of the CDR3: TGTGCCAGCTCACCCGGGACAGGGGGCTCAAATGAGCAGTTCTTC.

The chain combines TRBV6-6 with TRBJ1-5; weak D call: TRBD1 (6 bases). This CDR3 is 15 amino acids long. In germline, CDR1 is MNHNY, CDR2 SVGAGI (reference sequence). V was trimmed by 8 bases and J by 2 bases, leaving 16 bases between them. The CDR3 region is CASQEIKGGNQPQHF. For the CDR3, the DNA is TGTGCCAGCCAGGAGATCAAGGGGGGCAATCAGCCCCAGCATTTT.

The chain is built from TRBV9 and TRBJ1-4; D uncertain. The germline CDR1 and CDR2 sequences are SGDLS and YYNGEE. CDR3 length: 13 amino acids. Trimming removed 4 bases at V and 7 bases at J, with 11 bases between. The CDR3: CASSSRTSEKLFF. The DNA for the CDR3 is TGTGCCAGCAGCTCAAGGACGTCTGAAAAACTGTTTTTT.

The chain couples TRBV2 to TRBJ1-2, with D maybe TRBD1 (5 bases). V was clipped by 6 bases and J by 3 bases, with 11 bases between them. The CDR3 runs 13 residues. Germline CDR1 is SNHLY and CDR2 is FYNNEI. The DNA for the CDR3 is TGTGCCAGCAGAAGGACATTGGACTATGGCTACACCTTC. Translating gives CASRRTLDYGYTF. The complete variable domain, with remaining parts taken from reference TRBV2 and TRBJ1-2, reads EPEVTQTPSHQVTQMGQEVILRCVPISNHLYFYWYRQILGQKVEFLVSFYNNEISEKSEIFDDQFSVERPDGSNFTLKIRSTKLEDSAMYFCASRRTLDYGYTFGSGTRLTVV.

The chain links TRBV15 to TRBJ1-1; 7 nucleotides line up with TRBD1. The V gene's germline CDR1 is LNHNV and CDR2 YYDKDF (reference sequence). After removal of 4 bases from V and 4 bases from J, the junction contained 6 bases not matched to a gene. The CDR3 contains 14 residues. The DNA for the CDR3 is TGTGCCACCAGCATCGACAGGGCGCCCACTGAAGCTTTCTTT. Amino acids: CATSIDRAPTEAFF.

This chain links TRBV19 with TRBJ1-2; TRBD1 might be the D (6 bases). Between the trimmed V and J ends, which lost 2 bases and 8 bases, there was a span of 18 bases. The germline V gene encodes CDR1 LNHDA and CDR2 SQIVND (reference sequence). The CDR3 runs to 15 residues. The CDR3 here is CASSIPGIGGLGYTF. In DNA, the CDR3 is TGTGCCAGTAGTATACCAGGGATCGGGGGCCTCGGCTACACCTTC.

The J gene is TRBJ2-3, the V gene TRBV9, with 8 bases matching TRBD2. CDR3 length: 16 amino acids. The junction had 13 bases not matched to a gene; V was cut back by 2 bases and J by 8 bases. Germline V CDR1 and CDR2: SGDLS, YYNGEE. The CDR3 coding sequence is TGTGCCAGCAGCGTGGTCGGGACTAGTAACCGGGGTACGCAGTATTTT. Its translation: CASSVVGTSNRGTQYF.

The chain employs TRBV7-9 and TRBJ2-3; 11 bases align to TRBD2. Germline CDR1 is SEHNR and CDR2 is FQNEAQ (reference sequence). There are 16 residues in the CDR3. V dropped 3 bases and J dropped 3; count of bases not matched to a gene: 5. The CDR3 spells CASSFLLAGGTDTQYF. The DNA for the CDR3 is TGTGCCAGCAGCTTCCTCTTAGCGGGAGGGACAGATACGCAGTATTTT.

This clone was seen a single time. V gene TRBV2 combines with J gene TRBJ1-1; D perhaps matches TRBD1 (5 bases). This CDR3 is built from 14 residues. V gave up 6 bases and J gave up 6 bases, with 17 bases separating them. Germline-derived CDR1 and CDR2 are SNHLY and FYNNEI. The DNA of the CDR3 is TGTGCCAGCAGCTCACAGGTGGGCCTCCCTGAAGCTTTCTTT. It encodes CASSSQVGLPEAFF.

The chain combines TRBV19 with TRBJ2-2, with 9 bases that match TRBD1. This CDR3 region has 16 residues. Unmatched junction bases numbered 12, after V lost 8 bases and J lost 5 bases. Germline V CDR1 and CDR2: LNHDA, SQIVND (reference sequence). CDR3 in DNA: TGTGCCAGTCAAAGGCGTGGGACAGGGTTTACCGGGGAGCTGTTTTTT. Its translation: CASQRRGTGFTGELFF.

The gene calls are TRBV9 and TRBJ2-7; 7 bases are a match to TRBD2. The CDR3 has 15 amino acids. V trimming: 0 bases; J trimming: 4 bases; junction bases outside the gene matches: 7. Germline V gene lookup returns CDR1 SGDLS and CDR2 YYNGEE. As DNA, the CDR3 is TGTGCCAGCAGCGTAGGGGGAGGGTTTATTTACGAGCAGTACTTC. Its protein product is CASSVGGGFIYEQYF.

The V gene is TRBV5-1, the J gene TRBJ2-3; 12 nucleotides line up with TRBD2. The V segment lost 4 bases and the J segment 2 bases; nucleotides outside the gene matches: 5. The CDR3 consists of 16 residues. Germline V gene data show CDR1 as SGHRS and CDR2 as YFSETQ. The CDR3 region is CASSPGLAGHTDTQYF. DNA of the CDR3: TGCGCCAGCAGCCCCGGACTAGCGGGGCACACAGATACGCAGTATTTT.